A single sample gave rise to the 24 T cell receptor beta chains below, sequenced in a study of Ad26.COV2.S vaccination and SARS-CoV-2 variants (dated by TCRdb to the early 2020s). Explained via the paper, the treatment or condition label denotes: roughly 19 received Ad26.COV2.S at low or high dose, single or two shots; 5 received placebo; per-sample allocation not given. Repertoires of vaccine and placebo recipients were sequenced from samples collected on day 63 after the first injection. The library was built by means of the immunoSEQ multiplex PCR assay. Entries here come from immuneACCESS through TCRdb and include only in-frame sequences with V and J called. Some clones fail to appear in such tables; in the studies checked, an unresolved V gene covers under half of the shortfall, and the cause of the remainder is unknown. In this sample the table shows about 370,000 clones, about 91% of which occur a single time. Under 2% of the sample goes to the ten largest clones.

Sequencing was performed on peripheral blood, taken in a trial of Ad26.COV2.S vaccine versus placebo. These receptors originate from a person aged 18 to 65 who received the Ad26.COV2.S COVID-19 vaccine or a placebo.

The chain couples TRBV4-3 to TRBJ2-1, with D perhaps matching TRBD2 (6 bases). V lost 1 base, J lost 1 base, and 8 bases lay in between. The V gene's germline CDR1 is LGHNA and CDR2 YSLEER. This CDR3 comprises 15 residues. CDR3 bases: TGCGCCAGCAGCCAAGGTGGGAGGTCCTACAATGAGCAGTTCTTC. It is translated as CASSQGGRSYNEQFF.

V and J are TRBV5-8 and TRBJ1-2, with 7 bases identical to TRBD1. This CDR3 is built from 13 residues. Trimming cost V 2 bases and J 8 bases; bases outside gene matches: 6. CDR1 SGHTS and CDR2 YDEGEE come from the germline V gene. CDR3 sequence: CASSFDRVRGYTF. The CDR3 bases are TGTGCCAGCAGCTTCGACAGGGTGAGAGGCTACACCTTC.

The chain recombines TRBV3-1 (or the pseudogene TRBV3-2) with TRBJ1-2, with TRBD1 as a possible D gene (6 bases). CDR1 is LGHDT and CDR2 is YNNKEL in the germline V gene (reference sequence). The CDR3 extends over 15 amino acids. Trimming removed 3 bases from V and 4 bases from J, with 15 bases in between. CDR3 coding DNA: TGTGCCAGCAGCCACGCCTTACAGGGCGGCTATGGCTACACCTTC. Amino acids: CASSHALQGGYGYTF.

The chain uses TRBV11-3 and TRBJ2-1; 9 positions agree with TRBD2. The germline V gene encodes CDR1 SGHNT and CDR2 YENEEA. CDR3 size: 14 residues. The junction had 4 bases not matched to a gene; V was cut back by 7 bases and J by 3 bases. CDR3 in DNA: TGTGCCAGCAAGGGGCGGGAGGGCTACAATGAGCAGTTCTTC. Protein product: CASKGREGYNEQFF.

The CDR3, as DNA: TGTGCCAGCAGTTACCAGGTTTTGTTTGACGAGCAGTACTTC. Protein: CASSYQVLFDEQYF. The rearrangement links TRBV6-6 to TRBJ2-7, with no clear D. CDR1 is MNHNY and CDR2 is SVGAGI in the germline V gene (reference sequence). The germline V and J ends were trimmed by 2 bases and 5 bases, with 13 bases remaining between them. The CDR3 has 14 amino acids.

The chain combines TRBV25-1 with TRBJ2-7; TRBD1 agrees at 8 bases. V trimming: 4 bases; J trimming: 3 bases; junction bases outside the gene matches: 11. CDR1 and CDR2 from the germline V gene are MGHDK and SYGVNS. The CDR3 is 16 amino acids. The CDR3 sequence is CASSGLEDRGFYEQYF. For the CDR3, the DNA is TGTGCCAGCAGTGGACTGGAAGACAGGGGCTTCTACGAGCAGTACTTC.

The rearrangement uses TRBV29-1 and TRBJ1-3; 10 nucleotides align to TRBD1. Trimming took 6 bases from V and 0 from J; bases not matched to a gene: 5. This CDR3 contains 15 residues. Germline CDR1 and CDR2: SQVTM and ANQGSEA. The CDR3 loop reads CSVVTGGLSGNTIYF. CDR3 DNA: TGCAGCGTGGTGACAGGGGGCCTCTCTGGAAACACCATATATTTT.

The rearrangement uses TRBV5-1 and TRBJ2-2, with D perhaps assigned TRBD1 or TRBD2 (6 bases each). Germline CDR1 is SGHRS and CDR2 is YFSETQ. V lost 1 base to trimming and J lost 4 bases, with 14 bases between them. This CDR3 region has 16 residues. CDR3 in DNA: TGCGCCAGCAGCTTGTTGGGGGGCACGGTCACCGGGGAGCTGTTTTTT. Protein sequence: CASSLLGGTVTGELFF. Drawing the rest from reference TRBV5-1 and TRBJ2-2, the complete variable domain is KAGVTQTPRYLIKTRGQQVTLSCSPISGHRSVSWYQQTPGQGLQFLFEYFSETQRNKGNFPGRFSGRQFSNSRSEMNVSTLELGDSALYLCASSLLGGTVTGELFFGEGSRLTVL.

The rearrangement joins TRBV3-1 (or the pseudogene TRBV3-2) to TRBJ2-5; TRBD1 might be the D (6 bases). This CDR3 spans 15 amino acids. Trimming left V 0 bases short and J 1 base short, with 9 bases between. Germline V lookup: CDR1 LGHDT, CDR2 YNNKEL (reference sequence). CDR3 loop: CASSQDLGAQETQYF. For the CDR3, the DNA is TGTGCCAGCAGCCAAGATCTGGGGGCCCAAGAGACCCAGTACTTC.

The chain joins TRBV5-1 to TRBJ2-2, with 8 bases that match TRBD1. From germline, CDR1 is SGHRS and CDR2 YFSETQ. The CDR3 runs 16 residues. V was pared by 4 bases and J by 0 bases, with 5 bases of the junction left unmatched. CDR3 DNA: TGCGCCAGCAGCCTCAGGGGGCACACGAACACCGGGGAGCTGTTTTTT. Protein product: CASSLRGHTNTGELFF.

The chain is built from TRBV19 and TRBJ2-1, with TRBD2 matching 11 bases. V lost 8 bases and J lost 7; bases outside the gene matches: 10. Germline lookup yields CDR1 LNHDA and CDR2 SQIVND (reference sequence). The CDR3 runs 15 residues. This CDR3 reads CASEALAGVGNEQFF. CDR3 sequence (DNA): TGTGCCAGTGAAGCACTAGCGGGAGTGGGTAATGAGCAGTTCTTC.

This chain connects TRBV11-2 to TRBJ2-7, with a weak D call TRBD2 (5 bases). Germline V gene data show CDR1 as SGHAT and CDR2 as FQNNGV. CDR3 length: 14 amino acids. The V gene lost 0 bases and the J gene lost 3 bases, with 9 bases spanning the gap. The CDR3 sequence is CASSLDLRVYEQYF. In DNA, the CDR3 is TGTGCCAGCAGCTTAGATTTGAGGGTCTACGAGCAGTACTTC.

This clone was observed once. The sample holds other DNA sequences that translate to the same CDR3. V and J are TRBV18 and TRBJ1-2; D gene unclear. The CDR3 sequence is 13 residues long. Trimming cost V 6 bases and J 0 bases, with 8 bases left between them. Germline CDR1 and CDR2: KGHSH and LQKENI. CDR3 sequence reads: CASSPDANYGYTF. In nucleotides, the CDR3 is TGTGCCAGCTCCCCGGATGCTAACTATGGCTACACCTTC.

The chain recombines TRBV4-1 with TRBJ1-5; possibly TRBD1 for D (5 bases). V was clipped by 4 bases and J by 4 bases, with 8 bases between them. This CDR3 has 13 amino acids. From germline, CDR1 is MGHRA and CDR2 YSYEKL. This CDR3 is CASSRDQNQPQHF. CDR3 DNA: TGCGCCAGCAGCCGGGACCAAAATCAGCCCCAGCATTTT.

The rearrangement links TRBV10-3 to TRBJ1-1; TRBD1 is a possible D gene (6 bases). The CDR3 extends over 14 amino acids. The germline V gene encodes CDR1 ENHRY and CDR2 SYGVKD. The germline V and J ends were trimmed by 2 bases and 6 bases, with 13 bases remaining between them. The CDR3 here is CAISEGGGTSEAFF. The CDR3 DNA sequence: TGTGCCATCAGTGAGGGAGGGGGGACTTCTGAAGCTTTCTTT.

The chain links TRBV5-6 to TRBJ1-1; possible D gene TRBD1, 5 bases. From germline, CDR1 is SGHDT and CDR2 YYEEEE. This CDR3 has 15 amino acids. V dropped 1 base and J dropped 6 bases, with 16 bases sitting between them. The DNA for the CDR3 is TGTGCCAGCAGCTTGCGCCTTCTGGGGCGTGCTGAAGCTTTCTTT. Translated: CASSLRLLGRAEAFF.

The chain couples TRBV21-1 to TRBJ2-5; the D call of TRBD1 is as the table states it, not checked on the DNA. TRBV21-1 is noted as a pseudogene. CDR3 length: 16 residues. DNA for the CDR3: TGTGCCAGCAGCAAAGCGCTCGGCACAGGGGGAGAGACCCAGTACTTC. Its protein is CASSKALGTGGETQYF.

The CDR3 spells CASSPYTSGSWETQYF. The CDR3 nucleotides are TGTGCCAGCAGCCCTTATACTAGCGGGAGTTGGGAGACCCAGTACTTC. The chain employs TRBV3-1 (or the pseudogene TRBV3-2) and TRBJ2-5, with 11 bases matching TRBD2. The germline gives CDR1 LGHDT, CDR2 YNNKEL (reference sequence). The J segment lost 5 bases and the V segment lost 4 bases, leaving 9 bases of the junction unmatched. This CDR3 contains 16 residues.

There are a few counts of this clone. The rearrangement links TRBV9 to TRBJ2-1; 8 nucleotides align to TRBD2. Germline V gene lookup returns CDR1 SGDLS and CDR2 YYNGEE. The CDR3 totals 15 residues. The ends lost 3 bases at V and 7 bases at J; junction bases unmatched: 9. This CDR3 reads CASSEGLVSQNEQFF. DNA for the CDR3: TGTGCCAGCAGCGAGGGACTAGTCAGCCAGAATGAGCAGTTCTTC.

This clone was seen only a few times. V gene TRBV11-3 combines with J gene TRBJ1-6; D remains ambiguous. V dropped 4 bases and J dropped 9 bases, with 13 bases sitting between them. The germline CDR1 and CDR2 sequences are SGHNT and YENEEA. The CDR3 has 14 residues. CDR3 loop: CASSSRTVGSPLHF. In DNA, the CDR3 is TGTGCCAGCAGCTCCAGGACTGTCGGTTCACCCCTCCACTTT.

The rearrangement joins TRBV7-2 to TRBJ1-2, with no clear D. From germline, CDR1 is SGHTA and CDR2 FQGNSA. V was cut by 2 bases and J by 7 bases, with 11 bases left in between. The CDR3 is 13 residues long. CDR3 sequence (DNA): TGTGCCAGCAGCTTAACGGTGGGCCGTGGCTACACCTTC. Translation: CASSLTVGRGYTF.

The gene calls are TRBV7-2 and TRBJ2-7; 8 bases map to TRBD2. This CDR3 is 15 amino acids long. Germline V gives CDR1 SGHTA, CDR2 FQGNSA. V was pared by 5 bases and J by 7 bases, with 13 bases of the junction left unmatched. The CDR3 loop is CASSVGAGAQGEQYF. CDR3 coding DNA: TGTGCCAGCAGCGTTGGAGCGGGGGCCCAAGGAGAGCAGTACTTC.

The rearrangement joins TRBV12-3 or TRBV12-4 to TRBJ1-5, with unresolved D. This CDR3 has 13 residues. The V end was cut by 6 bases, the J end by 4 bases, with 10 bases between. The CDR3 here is CASSRAENQPQHF. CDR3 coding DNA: TGTGCCAGCAGCCGGGCTGAGAATCAGCCCCAGCATTTT.

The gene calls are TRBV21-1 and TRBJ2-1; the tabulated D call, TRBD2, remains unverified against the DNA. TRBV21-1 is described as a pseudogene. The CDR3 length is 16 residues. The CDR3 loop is CASSKGGLAGVDEQFF. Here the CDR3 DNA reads TGTGCCAGCAGCAAAGGGGGTCTAGCGGGAGTTGATGAGCAGTTCTTC.